This T cell receptor beta chain derives from a study of CD8+CD57+ T cells in acquired aplastic anemia. Using genomic DNA as the template, TCR beta VDJ and CDR3 profiling was carried out. TCRdb independently ran MiXCR on the reads; one entry per CDR3 protein. The profile shows 150,000 to 200,000 distinct CDR3 sequences, about 50% of them singletons. Study-wide results and caveats: Patients and controls were found to share 25 to 35 CD8+ CDR3 sequences. Controls did not differ significantly from patients in CD8+ Simpson's diversity.

Individuals selected for sequencing had exhibited CD8+CD57+ cell expansion on flow cytometry. This clonotype was seen only once. The target antigen is unknown. One junction end disagrees with the germline gene, perhaps due to a read error. The CDR3 consists of 14 residues. Looked up from germline, CDR1 is MGHRA and CDR2 is YSYEKL. Specimen: sorted CD4+, CD8+, or CD8+CD57+ T cells (not recorded which) from PBMCs. The TCR sequence derives from a human donor with aplastic anemia. V is TRBV4-1 and J is TRBJ2-7; D uncertain. This CDR3 reads CSSSQSKGWYEQYF. CDR3 in DNA: TGCTCCAGCAGCCAATCGAAAGGGTGGTACGAGCAGTACTTC.